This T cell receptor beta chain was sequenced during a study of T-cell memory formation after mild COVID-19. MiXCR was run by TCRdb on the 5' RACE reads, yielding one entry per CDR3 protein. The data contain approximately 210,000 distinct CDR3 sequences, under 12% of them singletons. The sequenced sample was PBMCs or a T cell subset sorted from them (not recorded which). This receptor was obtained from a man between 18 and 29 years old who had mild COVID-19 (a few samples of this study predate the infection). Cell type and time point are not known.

This chain's CDR3 is CASSVEWADNEQFF. The CDR3 nucleotides are TGTGCCAGCAGCGTAGAGTGGGCCGACAATGAGCAGTTCTTC. The genes are TRBV9 and TRBJ2-1, with D hard to call. Germline CDR1 SGDLS, CDR2 YYNGEE. The V end lost 0 bases, the J end lost 5 bases, and 9 bases lay between the germline ends. The CDR3 length is 14 residues. The full variable domain, completed using reference TRBV9 and TRBJ2-1, is DSGVTQTPKHLITATGQRVTLRCSPRSGDLSVYWYQQSLDQGLQFLIQYYNGEERAKGNILERFSAQQFPDLHSELNLSSLELGDSALYFCASSVEWADNEQFFGPGTRLTVL.